These T cell receptor beta chains were read from a single sample in a study of neoadjuvant anti-PD-1 for oral cavity cancer. Measured with immunoSEQ multiplex PCR; TCRdb has only the in-frame clones, and not every one. The sample lists around 65,000 clones, about nine tenths occurring once. Sequencing used PBMCs, obtained after nivolumab (anti-PD-1) treatment. These receptors originate from a person aged 35-79 years with oral cavity squamous cell carcinoma. Both conserved end residues are part of each CDR3. D genes are given only for firm matches. Clone size, where shown, is once, few, many, or a class for clones that have expanded.

V: TRBV6-5
D: .
J: TRBJ1-1
size: few
DNA: TGTGCCAGCAGTCCACTTGACTCCTCCTCGGGAGCTTTCTTT
CDR3: CASSPLDSSSGAFF

V: TRBV2
D: .
J: TRBJ1-6
size: .
DNA: TGTGCCAGCAGTGAATACGGTAATTCACCCCTCCACTTT
CDR3: CASSEYGNSPLHF

V: TRBV4-1
D: .
J: TRBJ2-2
size: .
DNA: TGCGCCAGCAGTCGAATTACCGGGGAGCTGTTTTTT
CDR3: CASSRITGELFF

V: TRBV5-6
D: .
J: TRBJ1-1
size: .
DNA: TGTGCCAGCAGCTTGGGCAGAAGAACTGAAGCTTTCTTT
CDR3: CASSLGRRTEAFF

V: TRBV5-8
D: .
J: TRBJ1-5
size: .
DNA: TGTGCCAGCAGCCTGCCGGGTTATTATCAGCCCCAGCATTTT
CDR3: CASSLPGYYQPQHF

V: TRBV5-4
D: .
J: TRBJ2-6
size: once
DNA: TGTGCCAGCAGCTTGGAGGTCACTGGGGCCAACGTCCTGACTTTC
CDR3: CASSLEVTGANVLTF

V: TRBV27
D: .
J: TRBJ2-7
size: few
DNA: TGTGCCAGCAGTTTTTATTTGGGGGCGGACGAGCAGTACTTC
CDR3: CASSFYLGADEQYF

V: TRBV10-2
D: .
J: TRBJ2-1
size: .
DNA: TGCGCCAGCAGGTCCAGATATGTGGACAGTTCCTACAATGAGCAGTTCTTC
CDR3: CASRSRYVDSSYNEQFF

V: TRBV19
D: .
J: TRBJ2-7
size: .
DNA: TGTGCCTCCTGGGGGGGCAGGGAGCAGTACTTC
CDR3: CASWGGREQYF

V: TRBV27
D: .
J: TRBJ2-2
size: .
DNA: TGTGCCAGCAGTTATGGGAACACCGGGGAGCTGTTTTTT
CDR3: CASSYGNTGELFF